This TCR beta chain was found in a study of T-cell reconstitution after alpha-beta-depleted transplantation in children. This clonotype was counted ten times or more. V lost 5 bases to trimming and J lost 4 bases; unmatched junction nucleotides: 7. The CDR3 consists of 14 residues. The library targeted TCRbeta and was prepared with unique molecular identifiers. TCRdb passed the PCR reads through MiXCR, listing each CDR3 protein once. The sample has some 390,000 distinct CDR3 sequences, roughly 22% seen once. This rearrangement joins TRBV12-3 or TRBV12-4 to TRBJ2-5; 7 bases match TRBD1. The source was PBMCs from the stem cell graft donor, collected from the stem cell graft. The source of this sequence is a human donor who donated a stem cell graft to a child with acute myeloid leukemia. CDR3 loop: CASSPRQGAETQYF. In DNA form, the CDR3 reads TGTGCCAGCAGTCCGAGACAGGGTGCAGAGACCCAGTACTTC.